These 18 T cell receptor beta chains originate from one sample sequenced in a study of PD-1 blockade in classical Hodgkin lymphoma. The method was immunoSEQ multiplex PCR; TCRdb's version includes in-frame clones alone and lacks a portion of them. The data hold 45,000 to 55,000 clones, with just under 75% observed a single time. Relapse after autologous stem cell transplantation occurred in every patient, and brentuximab vedotin exposure varied. Sequenced here: peripheral blood mononuclear cells (PBMCs), sampled before the second cycle of nivolumab. These receptors came from a human donor with classical Hodgkin lymphoma.

The chain is built from TRBV14 and TRBJ2-7; D call uncertain. CDR1 is SGHDN, CDR2 FVKESK, per germline. This CDR3 has 11 amino acids. V was clipped by 3 bases and J by 0 bases, with 0 bases between them. CDR3 loop: CASSHSYEQYF. CDR3 bases: TGTGCCAGCAGCCACTCCTACGAGCAGTACTTC.

In this sample, this clone turned up a few times. An end of the junction differs from the germline gene, which may be a read error. The chain uses TRBV30 and TRBJ2-1; D gene uncertain. The CDR3 is 10 amino acids. CDR1 GTSNPN and CDR2 SVGIG come from the germline V gene (reference sequence). In nucleotides, the CDR3 is TGTGCCTGGAGTGTCTCGTTTTTGGTCTTC. Protein sequence: CAWSVSFLVF.

This chain connects TRBV6-6 to TRBJ2-7, with D perhaps matching TRBD2 (7 bases). Germline CDR1 reads MNHNY; CDR2 reads SVGAGI (reference sequence). Deletions cut 3 bases from V and 2 bases from J, with 11 bases between. The CDR3 totals 14 residues. CDR3 amino acids: CASSYGGAPYEQYF. As DNA, the CDR3 is TGTGCCAGCAGTTATGGGGGGGCCCCCTACGAGCAGTACTTC.

This sequence joins TRBV30 and TRBJ1-4, with D maybe TRBD1 (5 bases). The germline gives CDR1 GTSNPN, CDR2 SVGIG (reference sequence). The CDR3 runs 13 residues. V was shortened by 0 bases and J by 8 bases, with 10 bases between the two germline ends. CDR3: CAWSVQEGEKLFF. The CDR3, as DNA: TGTGCCTGGAGTGTACAGGAGGGAGAAAAACTGTTTTTT.

The chain carries TRBV10-3 and TRBJ2-3; no clear D gene. CDR1 is ENHRY, CDR2 SYGVKD, per germline. CDR3 length equals 13 residues. Trimming stripped 4 bases from V and 0 bases from J, with 5 bases between. CDR3 nucleotide sequence: TGTGCCATCAGTGGACCGAGCACAGATACGCAGTATTTT. It yields the protein CAISGPSTDTQYF.

J is TRBJ2-7 and V is TRBV19; the match to TRBD2 covers 11 bases. The CDR3 is 18 residues long. Trimming at V came to 5 bases and at J to 0 bases, leaving 12 bases not matched to a gene. CDR1 is LNHDA and CDR2 is SQIVND in the germline V gene (reference sequence). The CDR3 DNA is TGTGCCAGTAGTTCATCCCCCGGGACTAGCGGCCCCTCCTACGAGCAGTACTTC. Translating gives CASSSSPGTSGPSYEQYF.

The gene calls are TRBV7-3 and TRBJ2-5, with D hard to call. The germline V gene encodes CDR1 SGHTA and CDR2 FQGTGA. The CDR3 loop spans 15 amino acids. Trimming stripped 3 bases from V and 5 bases from J, with 16 bases between. The CDR3 loop is CASSFTSDHRETQYF. The CDR3 DNA is TGTGCCAGCAGCTTTACTTCAGACCATAGGGAGACCCAGTACTTC.

On this clone: This specimen includes other DNA sequences encoding the same CDR3. The V gene is TRBV5-1, the J gene TRBJ2-5, with D hard to call. The V gene's germline CDR1 is SGHRS and CDR2 YFSETQ. Trimming removed 1 base from V and 3 bases from J, with 7 bases in between. There are 13 residues in the CDR3. Written as DNA, the CDR3 is TGCGCCAGCAGCTTGAGTTTAGAAGAGACCCAGTACTTC. Protein: CASSLSLEETQYF.

This clone was recorded a few times. The V gene is TRBV28, the J gene TRBJ2-5; 7 bases map to TRBD1. V gave up 7 bases and J gave up 5 bases; unmatched junction bases: 13. CDR1 and CDR2 (germline): MDHEN, SYDVKM. CDR3 size: 15 residues. The CDR3 DNA sequence: TGTGCCAGCAATCATCCCGGGACAGCTGGCGAGACCCAGTACTTC. It specifies CASNHPGTAGETQYF.

The chain combines TRBV30 with TRBJ2-4; TRBD2 matches 7 bases. Germline CDR1 reads GTSNPN; CDR2 reads SVGIG (reference sequence). Trimming cost V 2 bases and J 6 bases; bases outside gene matches: 7. The length of the CDR3 is 14 residues. The DNA for the CDR3 is TGTGCCTGGAGTTTGCGGGGGAGGAGAAACATTCAGTACTTC. Its translation is CAWSLRGRRNIQYF.

This chain connects TRBV28 to TRBJ1-6; D uncertain. With 2 bases removed from V and 5 bases from J, the gap between germline ends came to 10 bases. The CDR3 is 15 amino acids. Looked up from germline, CDR1 is MDHEN and CDR2 is SYDVKM. The CDR3 reads CASSLKQLDNSPLHF. For the CDR3, the DNA is TGTGCCAGCAGTTTAAAACAGCTTGATAATTCACCCCTCCACTTT.

This rearrangement joins TRBV2 to TRBJ1-1, with TRBD1 identical over 7 bases. The germline CDR1 and CDR2 sequences are SNHLY and FYNNEI. Trimming cost V 4 bases and J 4 bases; bases outside gene matches: 6. The CDR3 is made up of 14 amino acids. The chain's CDR3 is CASSVGQEATEAFF. CDR3 nucleotide sequence: TGTGCCAGCAGTGTTGGACAGGAAGCCACTGAAGCTTTCTTT.

The chain combines TRBV7-9 with TRBJ2-1; 7 positions match TRBD1. Germline V gene sequence: CDR1 SEHNR, CDR2 FQNEAQ (reference sequence). This CDR3 is 12 amino acids long. Trimming cost V 9 bases and J 5 bases; bases outside gene matches: 4. The CDR3 DNA is TGTGCCAGACAGGGGTCGCACAATGAGCAGTTCTTC. Protein sequence: CARQGSHNEQFF.

The chain links TRBV2 to TRBJ1-2; D is perhaps TRBD1 (6 bases). Between the trimmed V and J ends, which lost 6 bases and 8 bases, there was a span of 13 bases. Germline CDR1 and CDR2: SNHLY and FYNNEI. The CDR3 length is 12 residues. CDR3 coding DNA: TGTGCCAGCAGACAGGGAGTGGGCGGCTACACCTTC. Translated: CASRQGVGGYTF.

This chain connects TRBV19 to TRBJ2-7; D possibly matches TRBD1 or TRBD2 (5 bases each). This CDR3 is built from 14 residues. The germline gives CDR1 LNHDA, CDR2 SQIVND (reference sequence). V was pared by 5 bases and J by 0 bases, with 11 bases between. This CDR3 reads CASSARDGSYEQYF. CDR3 in DNA: TGTGCCAGTAGTGCCCGGGACGGCTCCTACGAGCAGTACTTC.

This clone has more than one count but fewer than ten. The chain recombines TRBV6-5 with TRBJ1-1; D is ambiguous. Trimming removed 5 bases from V and 9 bases from J, with 19 bases in between. Germline V lookup: CDR1 MNHEY, CDR2 SVGAGI. The CDR3 covers 14 residues. The CDR3 coding sequence is TGTGCCAGCAGTGAAGGGCGCGGGGAACGGCAAGCTTTCTTT. It codes for CASSEGRGERQAFF.

This sequence joins TRBV5-6 and TRBJ2-7, with 9 positions matching TRBD1. CDR3 length: 14 residues. The germline V gene encodes CDR1 SGHDT and CDR2 YYEEEE. With V trimmed by 2 bases and J by 3 bases, 3 bases remained unmatched. The CDR3 reads CASSFGTGSYEQYF. As DNA, the CDR3 is TGTGCCAGCAGCTTTGGGACAGGGAGCTACGAGCAGTACTTC.

The chain carries TRBV6-5 and TRBJ2-3, with TRBD1 matching over 9 bases. V shed 6 bases, J shed 1 base, and the junction held 5 bases outside the gene matches. Germline V gene lookup returns CDR1 MNHEY and CDR2 SVGAGI. There are 15 residues in the CDR3. CDR3 region: CASSRRTGGTDTQYF. CDR3 sequence (DNA): TGTGCCAGCAGCCGACGGACAGGGGGCACAGATACGCAGTATTTT.